This T cell receptor (beta chain) appears in the sequencing data of a study of blood T cell repertoires in COVID-19. Data came from immunoSEQ multiplex PCR; TCRdb stores just in-frame clones and leaves some out. The data contain approximately 240,000 clones, approximately 86% of them singletons. Sequenced input: peripheral blood. The sequence came from a woman aged 30 to 39 with COVID-19, enrolled during active disease.

The CDR3 bases are TGTGCCAGCAGCACTAGCGGGGTTCGAGGCCCCCAAGAGACCCAGTACTTC. Translating it yields CASSTSGVRGPQETQYF. The V gene is TRBV13, the J gene TRBJ2-5, with TRBD2 matching 10 bases. This CDR3 has 17 residues. Unmatched junction bases numbered 10, after V lost 5 bases and J lost 1 base. The germline CDR1 and CDR2 sequences are PRHDT and FYEKMQ (reference sequence).